This T cell receptor beta chain was captured in a study of CD8 T cells in ankylosing spondylitis. General study results and limits: One TCR beta motif, made up of roughly eight highly homologous variants, appeared characteristic of ankylosing spondylitis blood.

From germline, CDR1 is SQVTM and CDR2 ANQGSEA. This CDR3 comprises 14 residues. Trimming removed 3 bases from V and 7 bases from J, with 16 bases in between. Each CDR3 protein is one row after TCRdb ran MiXCR on the 5' RACE reads. The sample yields fewer than 500,000 distinct CDR3 sequences, about 22% seen once. This clonotype was counted many times. What it recognizes is unknown. The chain uses TRBV29-1 and TRBJ2-1; D may be TRBD1 or TRBD2 (5 bases each). The receptor was derived from a male donor with ankylosing spondylitis. The sequenced sample was blood, either unsorted or a sorted T cell fraction (not recorded which). CDR3 DNA sequence: TGCAGCGTTGATTGGGACCTGGGGCCTAATGAGCAGTTCTTC. Translated, it gives CSVDWDLGPNEQFF.